One sample yielded the 18 T cell receptor beta chains listed below, sequenced in a study of blood T cell repertoires in COVID-19. Libraries were prepared by immunoSEQ multiplex PCR; TCRdb keeps only in-frame clonotypes and omits some of them. The sample holds 120,000 to 150,000 clones; 84% are singletons and the top ten take roughly 3.4%. The source material was PBMCs or T cells enriched from blood (not recorded which). The receptors originated from a woman between 45 and 60 years old with acute COVID-19.

The chain combines TRBV6-2 or TRBV6-3 with TRBJ2-5; the match to TRBD2 covers 13 bases. Germline CDR1 reads MNHEY; CDR2 reads SVGEGT. V dropped 2 bases and J dropped 5; count of bases not matched to a gene: 2. The CDR3 runs to 15 residues. The CDR3 loop is CASSYTGLAGETQYF. Written as DNA, the CDR3 is TGTGCCAGCAGTTACACGGGACTAGCGGGGGAGACCCAGTACTTC.

The rearrangement joins TRBV12-5 to TRBJ2-7; 9 nucleotides line up with TRBD1. CDR3 length: 16 residues. Germline values: CDR1 LGHNT, CDR2 FRNRAP. V dropped 3 bases and J dropped 5; count of bases not matched to a gene: 11. The DNA for the CDR3 is TGTGCTAGTGGTTTTGGGCGTGGGACAGGGACCGACGAGCAGTACTTC. Its protein is CASGFGRGTGTDEQYF.

The chain carries TRBV5-1 and TRBJ2-7; D might be TRBD1 (6 bases). The CDR3 runs 18 residues. Germline lookup yields CDR1 SGHRS and CDR2 YFSETQ. The V and J ends lost 2 bases and 0 bases respectively, with 21 bases between them. Here the CDR3 reads CASSLGGAGEYGSYEQYF. The CDR3 nucleotides are TGCGCCAGCAGCTTAGGTGGAGCAGGGGAATATGGCTCCTACGAGCAGTACTTC. The complete variable domain, with remaining parts taken from reference TRBV5-1 and TRBJ2-7, reads KAGVTQTPRYLIKTRGQQVTLSCSPISGHRSVSWYQQTPGQGLQFLFEYFSETQRNKGNFPGRFSGRQFSNSRSEMNVSTLELGDSALYLCASSLGGAGEYGSYEQYFGPGTRLTVT.

The V call is TRBV7-2, the J call TRBJ2-7, with TRBD1 matching 8 bases. Germline loops: CDR1 SGHTA, CDR2 FQGNSA. The CDR3 contains 16 residues. V was pared by 4 bases and J by 5 bases, with 13 bases of the junction left unmatched. CDR3 DNA sequence: TGTGCCAGCAGCTCGGAAGGTACGGTCAGGGGGCACGAGCAGTACTTC. Amino acid sequence: CASSSEGTVRGHEQYF.

V is TRBV28 and J is TRBJ2-1, with 14 bases lining up with TRBD2. The CDR3 length is 15 residues. The germline V gene encodes CDR1 MDHEN and CDR2 SYDVKM. V lost 6 bases to trimming and J lost 10 bases; unmatched junction nucleotides: 8. Here the CDR3 DNA reads TGTGCCAGCAGGGTCGGGACTAGCGGGAGAGGCGAGCAGTTCTTC. The encoded protein is CASRVGTSGRGEQFF.

This sequence joins TRBV7-9 and TRBJ2-7; a weak D match, TRBD1 (6 bases). V shed 4 bases and J shed 2 bases, with 21 bases lying between them. This CDR3 region has 17 residues. Germline V gene data show CDR1 as SEHNR and CDR2 as FQNEAQ (reference sequence). CDR3 in amino acids: CASSSLKSGQRTYEQYF. The DNA for the CDR3 is TGTGCCAGCAGCTCACTAAAAAGCGGACAGCGAACCTACGAGCAGTACTTC.

The chain combines TRBV19 with TRBJ1-6, with D unclear. Germline values: CDR1 LNHDA, CDR2 SQIVND (reference sequence). The CDR3 consists of 15 residues. Trimming took off 7 bases at V and 4 bases at J, with 14 bases between the two ends. This CDR3 reads CASTITVQYNSPLHF. Written as DNA, the CDR3 is TGTGCCAGTACGATCACCGTCCAGTATAATTCACCCCTCCACTTT.

This rearrangement joins TRBV5-4 to TRBJ1-6; 9 nucleotides agree with TRBD1. The CDR3 consists of 14 residues. Per the germline V gene, CDR1 is SGHNT and CDR2 is YYREEE (reference sequence). V dropped 3 bases and J dropped 8; count of bases not matched to a gene: 3. The CDR3 DNA follows: TGTGCCAGCAGCTCGGGACAGGGTCATTCACCCCTCCACTTT. This gives the protein CASSSGQGHSPLHF. Full variable domain (remainder filled in from reference TRBV5-4 and TRBJ1-6): ETGVTQSPTHLIKTRGQQVTLRCSSQSGHNTVSWYQQALGQGPQFIFQYYREEENGRGNFPPRFSGLQFPNYSSELNVNALELDDSALYLCASSSGQGHSPLHFGNGTRLTVT.

The V gene is TRBV28, the J gene TRBJ1-1, with D perhaps matching TRBD1 (6 bases). Trimming took off 6 bases at V and 1 base at J, with 15 bases between the two ends. Germline values: CDR1 MDHEN, CDR2 SYDVKM. The CDR3 extends over 15 amino acids. The CDR3 DNA follows: TGTGCCAGCAGCCCACCAGGGACAAGGAACACTGAAGCTTTCTTT. Translating it yields CASSPPGTRNTEAFF.

V gene TRBV27 combines with J gene TRBJ2-1, with 14 bases identical to TRBD2. The CDR3 totals 15 residues. CDR1 and CDR2 from the germline V gene are MNHEY and SMNVEV (reference sequence). After removal of 4 bases from V and 8 bases from J, the junction contained 4 bases not matched to a gene. CDR3 protein: CASSWGLAGEDEQFF. CDR3 nucleotide sequence: TGTGCCAGCAGTTGGGGACTAGCGGGAGAGGATGAGCAGTTCTTC.

The J gene is TRBJ2-1, the V gene TRBV4-2; tentative D call: TRBD2 (7 bases). CDR1 and CDR2 from the germline V gene are LGHNA and YNFKEQ. CDR3 size: 16 residues. The V gene lost 3 bases and the J gene lost 5 bases, with 17 bases spanning the gap. The CDR3 spells CASSHRGRAVDNEQFF. The CDR3 DNA reads as TGTGCCAGCAGCCATAGGGGGAGGGCCGTGGACAATGAGCAGTTCTTC.

This sequence joins TRBV19 and TRBJ2-7; the D gene is possibly TRBD2 (6 bases). CDR3 length: 16 amino acids. V was cut by 6 bases and J by 1 base, with 19 bases left in between. Germline loops: CDR1 LNHDA, CDR2 SQIVND (reference sequence). CDR3 nucleotide sequence: TGTGCCAGTAGCCGACGTGGCGGGGCGTTTTCCTACGAGCAGTACTTC. Translating it yields CASSRRGGAFSYEQYF.

V gene TRBV5-5 combines with J gene TRBJ1-6; the match to TRBD1 covers 9 bases. The CDR3 has 15 amino acids. Germline V gene lookup returns CDR1 SGHKS and CDR2 YYEKEE (reference sequence). Trimming cost V 3 bases and J 7 bases; bases outside gene matches: 5. This CDR3 reads CASSSPGTGNSPLHF. The CDR3 nucleotides are TGTGCCAGCAGCTCCCCCGGGACAGGGAATTCACCCCTCCACTTT. Full variable domain (outside the CDR3, taken from reference TRBV5-5 and TRBJ1-6): DAGVTQSPTHLIKTRGQQVTLRCSPISGHKSVSWYQQVLGQGPQFIFQYYEKEERGRGNFPDRFSARQFPNYSSELNVNALLLGDSALYLCASSSPGTGNSPLHFGNGTRLTVT.

This chain uses TRBV5-1 with TRBJ2-7, with 8 bases fitting TRBD1. CDR3 length equals 14 residues. Per the germline V gene, CDR1 is SGHRS and CDR2 is YFSETQ. The V segment lost 2 bases and the J segment 4 bases; nucleotides outside the gene matches: 5. CDR3 sequence reads: CASSFQGAEYEQYF. The CDR3, as DNA: TGCGCCAGCAGCTTCCAGGGGGCAGAATACGAGCAGTACTTC.

V gene TRBV28 combines with J gene TRBJ2-1; 8 bases match TRBD1. Germline CDR1 reads MDHEN; CDR2 reads SYDVKM. The CDR3 totals 13 residues. The V gene end was trimmed by 8 bases and the J gene end by 3 bases; junction bases not matched to a gene: 3. This CDR3 is CASQQGGYNEQFF. The DNA for the CDR3 is TGTGCCAGCCAACAGGGGGGCTACAATGAGCAGTTCTTC. The variable domain in full, completed from reference TRBV28 and TRBJ2-1, reads DVKVTQSSRYLVKRTGEKVFLECVQDMDHENMFWYRQDPGLGLRLIYFSYDVKMKEKGDIPEGYSVSREKKERFSLILESASTNQTSMYLCASQQGGYNEQFFGPGTRLTVL.

This chain uses TRBV7-9 with TRBJ1-5; D gene uncertain. In germline, CDR1 is SEHNR, CDR2 FQNEAQ (reference sequence). CDR3 length: 14 amino acids. Trimming cost V 2 bases and J 2 bases, with 7 bases left between them. Here the CDR3 reads CASSLTTGNQPQHF. For the CDR3, the DNA is TGTGCCAGCAGCTTAACAACCGGCAATCAGCCCCAGCATTTT.

The chain is built from TRBV5-6 and TRBJ2-3; D is unclear. V dropped 2 bases and J dropped 5 bases, with 12 bases sitting between them. Germline V CDR1 and CDR2: SGHDT, YYEEEE. The CDR3 is 14 amino acids. DNA for the CDR3: TGTGCCAGCAGCTTTCGGTTACGGAGAGATACGCAGTATTTT. Encoded protein: CASSFRLRRDTQYF.

For the CDR3, the DNA is TGTGCAGGTCGAGGGACTAGCGGAGGAGATACGCAGTATTTT. Protein: CAGRGTSGGDTQYF. The V gene is TRBV2, the J gene TRBJ2-3; 11 bases line up with TRBD2. Germline V gives CDR1 SNHLY, CDR2 FYNNEI. This CDR3 contains 14 residues.